There are a few counts of the clone carrying this TCR beta chain. The sample is drawn from a study of blood T cell repertoires in COVID-19. Study in general: Acute-phase and convalescent COVID-19 samples originated in the United States, Italy and Spain. PBMCs, B-cell-depleted T cells, or T cells were the source of the cDNA or gDNA that made up the material.

This CDR3 contains 12 residues. J lost 9 bases, V lost 6 bases, and 3 bases had no gene match. Per the authors' pipeline: Estimation of nucleated cell counts was performed using reference gene primer amplification. Assay: immunoSEQ multiplex PCR; the TCRdb copy retains only in-frame clones and omits some. V and J calls and clone size are as listed in that table; D and trimming were resolved from the DNA. The sample records nearly 95,000 clones, roughly 84% being singletons. The origin of this receptor is a woman at least 80 years old with acute or convalescent COVID-19. The chain is built from TRBV12-3 or TRBV12-4 and TRBJ2-1, with TRBD1 identical over 9 bases. Input material: peripheral blood. The CDR3 is CASSQTGGEQFF. The CDR3 coding sequence is TGTGCCAGCAGCCAGACAGGGGGTGAGCAGTTCTTC.